The clone carrying this TCR beta chain has only one observation. Mismatch with germline at one junction end may stem from a read error. The data originate from a study of tumor-infiltrating lymphocytes in primary liver carcinoma. Study information: Surgeons resected the patients' primary liver carcinomas. Participating patients were men and women between 30 and 69 years old. Spanning 4.2 to 10 cm, the tumors were T1-T3 N0M0.

Production of TCR beta cDNA used approximately 0.45 ug total RNA together with a constant-region primer. Three nested multiplex PCR rounds, a slightly modified ARM-PCR method, built the TCR beta libraries. Forward primers for TRBV1-TRBV30 and a C-beta reverse primer served the first two PCR rounds, at roughly 10 cycles each. TCRdb processed the multiplex PCR reads anew with MiXCR; each CDR3 protein has one entry. The data contain a few hundred thousand distinct CDR3 sequences, around three fifths of them singletons. CDR1 and CDR2 from the germline V gene are SQVTM and ANQGSEA. This CDR3 comprises 13 residues. Unsorted whole blood served as the source of blood RNA, and germline DNA was extracted as well.

The chain joins TRBV29-1 to TRBJ1-5, with 9 positions matching TRBD1. This sequence was found in a woman in her 30s with primary liver carcinoma and hepatitis B virus infection. The sequenced sample consisted of peripheral blood. CDR3 sequence (DNA): TGCAGCGTAACAGGGGGCTCGGGGCAGCCCCAGCATTTC. Translation gives CSVTGGSGQPQHF.